This TCR beta chain was recovered during a study of Ad26.COV2.S vaccination and SARS-CoV-2 variants. Study overall: It was the COV1001 Ad26.COV2.S trial arm that included the donor. Study observations and caveats: Analyses of TCR breadth and depth may have underestimated total T cell responses. Researchers reported similar non-spike TCR breadth in vaccine and placebo recipients. CD8+ and CD4+ T cells specific for spike reportedly responded with substantial breadth after vaccination.

Only one count was recorded for this clone. What it binds is unknown. Specified treatment: over 15 received Ad26.COV2.S at low or high dose, single or two shots; five or six received placebo; per-sample allocation not given. The samples were gathered on day 63 after the first injection of vaccine or placebo. The protocol was immunoSEQ multiplex PCR, while the TCRdb copy is restricted to in-frame clones and leaves out a portion. The sample records some 400,000 clones, approximately 89% being singletons. The germline V gene has CDR1 MDHEN and CDR2 SYDVKM. This CDR3 region has 15 residues. V lost 6 bases and J lost 5; bases outside the gene matches: 9.

The chain carries TRBV28 and TRBJ1-5; 8 nucleotides align to TRBD1. This clonotype was sampled from a person aged 18-60 years who received the Ad26.COV2.S COVID-19 vaccine or a placebo. The input for sequencing was peripheral blood, taken in a trial of Ad26.COV2.S vaccine versus placebo. The CDR3 protein is CASSRRTGRYQPQHF. The DNA for the CDR3 is TGTGCCAGCAGCCGGAGGACAGGGCGCTATCAGCCCCAGCATTTT.